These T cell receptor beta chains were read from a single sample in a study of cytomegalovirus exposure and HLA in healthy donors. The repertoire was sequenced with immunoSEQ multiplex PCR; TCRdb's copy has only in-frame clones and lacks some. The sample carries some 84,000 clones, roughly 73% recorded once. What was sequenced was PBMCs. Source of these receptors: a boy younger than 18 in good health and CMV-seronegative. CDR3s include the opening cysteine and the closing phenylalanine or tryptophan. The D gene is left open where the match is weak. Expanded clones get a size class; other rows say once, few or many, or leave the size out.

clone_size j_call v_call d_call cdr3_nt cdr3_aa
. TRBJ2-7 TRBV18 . TGTGCCAGCTCACCCAGACAGGACTCCTACGAGCAGTACTTC CASSPRQDSYEQYF
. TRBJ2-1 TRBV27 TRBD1 TGTGCCAGCAGTACAGGGGTCGAGCAGTTCTTC CASSTGVEQFF
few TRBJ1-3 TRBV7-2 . TGTGCCAGCAGCTTAGGCACTGTCTCTGGAAACACCATATATTTT CASSLGTVSGNTIYF
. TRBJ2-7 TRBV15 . TGTGCCACCAGCAGAGAACAGGGCCCCTACGAGCAGTACTTC CATSREQGPYEQYF
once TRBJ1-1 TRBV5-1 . TGCGCCAGCAGCTTATCCGCAGTGCTCATGAACACTGAAGCTTTCTTT CASSLSAVLMNTEAFF
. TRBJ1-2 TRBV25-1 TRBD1 TGTGCCAGCAGTGGGGACAGTAACTATGGCTACACTTTC CASSGDSNYGYTF
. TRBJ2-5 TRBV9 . TGTGCCAGCAGCGTTAGCGGCGCAGGAAAGACCCAGTACTTC CASSVSGAGKTQYF
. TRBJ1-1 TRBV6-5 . TGTGCCAGCAGAGTCTCGGGGGACGGCACTGAAGCTTTCTTT CASRVSGDGTEAFF
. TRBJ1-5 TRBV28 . TGTGCCAGCAGTTTATCCGGGAGGCATCAGCCCCAGCATTTT CASSLSGRHQPQHF
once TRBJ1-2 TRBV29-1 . TGCAGCGTTGAAGATACGGGGTTTGGGAACTATGGCTACACCTTC CSVEDTGFGNYGYTF
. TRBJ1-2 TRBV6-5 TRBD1 TGTGCCAGTACAAAGGGGACAGGGGGGATCTATGGCTACACCTTC CASTKGTGGIYGYTF
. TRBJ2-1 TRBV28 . TGTGCCAGCACCCCCGAGGCGCCAGAAAATGAGCAGTTCTTC CASTPEAPENEQFF
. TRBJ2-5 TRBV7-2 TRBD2 TGTGCCAGCAGCCCTAGCGGGAACATAGAGACCCAGTACTTC CASSPSGNIETQYF
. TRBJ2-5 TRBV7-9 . TGTGCCAGCAGCTTAGGGTCAGTCGGGGAGACCCAGTACTTC CASSLGSVGETQYF
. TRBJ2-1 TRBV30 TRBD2 TGTGCCTGGAGTGTAGGCCCCCTTTTTAGCGGGGAGAGCTCCTACAATGAGCAGTTCTTC CAWSVGPLFSGESSYNEQFF
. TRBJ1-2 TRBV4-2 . TGTGCCAGCAGCCCTACCCGGGGGGTTAACTATGGCTACACCTTC CASSPTRGVNYGYTF
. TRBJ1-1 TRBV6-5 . TGTGCCAGCAGTTCCAGGGCGCCGCAGGGTGAGGCTTTCTTT CASSSRAPQGEAFF
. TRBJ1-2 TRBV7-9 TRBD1 TGTGCCAGCAGCTTACTTCAGGGGGCGCGAGGCTACACCTTC CASSLLQGARGYTF
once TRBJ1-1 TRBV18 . TGTGCCAGCTATCCGAGGGGGGGGCGGAACACTGAAGCTTTCTTT CASYPRGGRNTEAFF
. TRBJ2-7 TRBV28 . TGTGCCAGCAGCTCCGCCTACGAGCAGTACTTC CASSSAYEQYF
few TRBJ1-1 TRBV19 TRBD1 TGTGCCGCCGGGACAGGCCTCACTGAAGCTTTCTTT CAAGTGLTEAFF
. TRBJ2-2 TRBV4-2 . TGTGCCAGCAGCCAAGAGGGGCCGGCGAACACCGGGGAGCTGTTTTTT CASSQEGPANTGELFF
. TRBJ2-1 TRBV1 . TGCACCAGCATCACGGGAGCGGGGGGGCCTATCGAGCAGTTCTTC CTSITGAGGPIEQFF
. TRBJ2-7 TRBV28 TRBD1 TGTGCCAGCAGTACCTCGGGGGACAGGTCCTACGAGCAGTACTTC CASSTSGDRSYEQYF
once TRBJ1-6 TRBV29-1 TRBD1 TGCAGCGTCCAGGACAGGGAAGGTTCACCCCTCCACTTT CSVQDREGSPLHF
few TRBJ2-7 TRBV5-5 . TGTGCCAGCACCCTGTTGGGAGCCGAGCAGTACTTC CASTLLGAEQYF
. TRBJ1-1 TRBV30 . TGTGCCTGGAGTGGCGGGTGGACGGCCCAGAACACTGAAGCTTTCTTT CAWSGGWTAQNTEAFF
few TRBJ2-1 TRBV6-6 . TGTGCCAGCAGTTTTACTGGCTCCTACAATGAGCAGTTCTTC CASSFTGSYNEQFF
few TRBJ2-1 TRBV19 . TGTGCCAGTAGTATTGGAGGGTTCGATGAGCAGTTCTTC CASSIGGFDEQFF
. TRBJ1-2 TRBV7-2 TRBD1 TGTGCCAGCAGCTCCCCAGGGGGGAAATTAGGCTACACCTTC CASSSPGGKLGYTF
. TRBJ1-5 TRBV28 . TGTGCCAGCAAGGACACAGGCAATCAGCCCCAGCATTTT CASKDTGNQPQHF
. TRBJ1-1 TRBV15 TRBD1 TGTGCCACCAGCAGAGATCGGGACAGGATAGCTTTCTTT CATSRDRDRIAFF
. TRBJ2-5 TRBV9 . TGTGCCAGCAGCGTAGGGCTAGCGTCGGTTGAGACCCAGTACTTC CASSVGLASVETQYF
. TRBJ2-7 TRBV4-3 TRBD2 TGCGCCAGCAGCCAGACACTAGCGGGAGCCCCCTACGAGCAGTACTTC CASSQTLAGAPYEQYF
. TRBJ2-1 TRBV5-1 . TGCGCCAGCAGCACGGACTCGCCTGCGGGTGAGCAGTTCTTC CASSTDSPAGEQFF
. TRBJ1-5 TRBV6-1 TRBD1 TGTGCCAGCACCTCGGACAGGGGGCTAAATCAGCCCCAGCATTTT CASTSDRGLNQPQHF
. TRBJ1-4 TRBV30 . TGTGCCTGGAGTCCAGGGTTAGGTGAAAAACTGTTTTTT CAWSPGLGEKLFF
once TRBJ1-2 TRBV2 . TGTGCCAGCAGCCCCGGGAACTATGGCTACACCTTC CASSPGNYGYTF
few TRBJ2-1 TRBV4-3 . TGCGCCAGCAGCCAAGACGGGGGTGGTGAGCAGTTCTTC CASSQDGGGEQFF
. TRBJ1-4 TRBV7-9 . TGTGCCAGCGAGGGGGCAACTAATGAAAAACTGTTTTTT CASEGATNEKLFF
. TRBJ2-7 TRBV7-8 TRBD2 TGTGCCAGCAGCTCCGGGACTAGCGGAGCCTACGAGCAGTACTTC CASSSGTSGAYEQYF
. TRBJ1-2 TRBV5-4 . TGTGCCAGCAGCTTGGAACGTTCTGCTGCAGATGGCTACACCTTC CASSLERSAADGYTF
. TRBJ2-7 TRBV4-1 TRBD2 TGCGCCAGCAGCCAAGTATTTCCCCTAGCGGGAGGATACGAGCAGTACTTC CASSQVFPLAGGYEQYF
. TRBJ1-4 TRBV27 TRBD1 TGTGCCACCGGGACAGGAACTAATGAAAAACTGTTTTTT CATGTGTNEKLFF
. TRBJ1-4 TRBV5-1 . TGCGCCAGCAGCTTGGCAGGTGGGGGGGCCGAAAAACTGTTTTTT CASSLAGGGAEKLFF
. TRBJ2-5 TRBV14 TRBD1 TGTGCCAGCAGCCAAGTGGGACAGGGTCGAGAGACCCAGTACTTC CASSQVGQGRETQYF
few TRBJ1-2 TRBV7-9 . TGTGCCAGCAGCCAGCGGGACAAAGGACTCGGCTACACCTTC CASSQRDKGLGYTF